This T cell receptor (beta chain) was retrieved from a study of blood T cell repertoires in COVID-19. The germline CDR1 and CDR2 sequences are SQVTM and ANQGSEA. Trimming took off 4 bases at V and 5 bases at J, with 11 bases between the two ends. The CDR3 consists of 12 residues. Assay: immunoSEQ multiplex PCR; the TCRdb copy retains only in-frame clones and omits some. The table records 130,000 to 150,000 clones, around 90% of them present only once. The clonotype originates from a woman between 50 and 59 years old with acute or convalescent COVID-19. V and J are TRBV29-1 and TRBJ2-5; the D is unclear. Sequencing used peripheral blood. The CDR3 bases are TGCAGCGTTGCCCCAGCGCGGGAGACCCAGTACTTC. Protein product: CSVAPARETQYF.